This TCR beta chain is from a study of blood T cell repertoires in COVID-19. Per the authors' pipeline: Nucleated cell counts were estimated from reference gene primer amplification. This table comes from immunoSEQ multiplex PCR, and its TCRdb copy is limited to in-frame clones, with some not included. The DNA was the basis for D and trimming; V, J and clone size are from that table. The table lists about 120,000 clones, around 91% of them singletons. The sequenced sample was peripheral blood. This clonotype was sampled from a woman aged 55-69 years with COVID-19, enrolled during active disease.

The CDR3: CASTELFRRTEAFF. The CDR3 region has the DNA TGTGCCAGCACCGAATTATTCAGGAGGACTGAAGCTTTCTTT. This chain uses TRBV5-6 with TRBJ1-1, with unresolved D. With 6 bases removed from V and 5 bases from J, the gap between germline ends came to 17 bases. CDR3 length equals 14 residues. From germline, CDR1 is SGHDT and CDR2 YYEEEE.